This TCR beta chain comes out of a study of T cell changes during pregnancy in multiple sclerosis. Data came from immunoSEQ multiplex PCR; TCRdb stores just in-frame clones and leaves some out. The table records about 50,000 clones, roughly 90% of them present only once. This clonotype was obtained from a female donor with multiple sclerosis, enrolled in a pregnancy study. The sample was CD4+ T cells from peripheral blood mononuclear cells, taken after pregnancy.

CDR3 DNA sequence: TGTGCCAGCAGTCCCCGGGGGTCTAGCTATGGCTACACCTTC. Residues: CASSPRGSSYGYTF. This sequence joins TRBV28 and TRBJ1-2; D perhaps matches TRBD1 (5 bases). The CDR3 length is 14 residues. The V gene's germline CDR1 is MDHEN and CDR2 SYDVKM. Trimming pared 5 bases from V and 4 bases from J, leaving 14 bases between.